The rows below give T cell receptor beta chains drawn from one sample of a study of cytomegalovirus exposure and HLA in healthy donors. Clones were read by immunoSEQ multiplex PCR, and TCRdb kept only the in-frame ones, dropping some. The table includes about 130,000 clones, around 75% detected once. The specimen was PBMCs. Receptor source: a man aged 30-40 years in good health and CMV-seronegative. Each CDR3 is given with its conserved first and last residue. Fields, in order: J gene, V gene, CDR3 protein.

>TRBJ2-5|TRBV11-3
CASSPQGEETQYF
>TRBJ2-7|TRBV13
CASSQTRVLGAEQYF
>TRBJ1-6|TRBV6-1
CASMIAGGYNSPLHF
>TRBJ1-1|TRBV28
CASSFWGGRAFF
>TRBJ1-1|TRBV11-3
CASSLDRDREAFF
>TRBJ2-7|TRBV5-1
CASSLVTSPLPYEQYF
>TRBJ2-7|TRBV27
CASSLRGSYEQYF
>TRBJ2-2|TRBV7-2
CASSLTSLSAGELFF
>TRBJ2-5|TRBV5-1
CASSSDRGRETQYF
>TRBJ2-1|TRBV7-9
CSSSLLAGTYMGEQFF
>TRBJ2-6|TRBV27
CASSFSGSSTGANVLTF
>TRBJ2-7|TRBV29-1
CSGRGTGTYEQYF
>TRBJ1-1|TRBV5-6
CASSRGLPEAFF
>TRBJ2-1|TRBV5-1
CASGQTGTAYNEQFF
>TRBJ2-3|TRBV9
CASSVDARGTDTQYF
>TRBJ2-1|TRBV28
CASSTVLSSYNEQFF
>TRBJ2-3|TRBV6-4
CASSASSGGGTDTQYF
>TRBJ2-1|TRBV18
CASSPPAGTGEIYNEQFF
>TRBJ2-3|TRBV6-6
CASSYVPSGRTDTQYF
>TRBJ2-7|TRBV5-4
CASSARDRENPHYEQYF
>TRBJ1-1|TRBV14
CASSQVTGVTEAFF
>TRBJ1-3|TRBV6-5
CASTRGPLSGNTIYF
>TRBJ2-7|TRBV19
CASPVGPQGAHEQYF
>TRBJ2-7|TRBV5-6
CASRATGKAYEQYF
>TRBJ1-5|TRBV19
CASSISGGNQPQHF
>TRBJ2-1|TRBV7-2
CASSPPPGLAGVSYNEQFF
>TRBJ2-2|TRBV27
CASSFYLGQNTGELFF
>TRBJ1-1|TRBV19
CASSGQVRGTEAFF
>TRBJ2-3|TRBV30
CAQSSGGASTDTQYF
>TRBJ1-1|TRBV7-9
CASSYTTGLNTEAFF
>TRBJ1-4|TRBV5-5
CASSFGGAEKLFF
>TRBJ1-1|TRBV29-1
CSVMNKGRKNTEAFF